The 6 T cell receptor beta chains below all came from one sample that was sequenced in a study of shared clonotypes between healthy human individuals. Profiled with immunoSEQ multiplex PCR; TCRdb holds only in-frame clones, not every one. This table has 2.3 million or so clones, approximately 95% appearing once. The sample comprised naive CD4+ T cells from PBMCs. Stated subset: CD45RA+ positively selected. These receptors originate from a man in his late teens or twenties in good health. Some clones in this sample may be carry-over from other donors' samples.

The V call is TRBV9, the J call TRBJ2-7; 8 nucleotides align to TRBD2. The CDR3 length is 15 residues. Germline-derived CDR1 and CDR2 are SGDLS and YYNGEE. The junction had 5 bases not matched to a gene; V was cut back by 0 bases and J by 3 bases. Written as DNA, the CDR3 is TGTGCCAGCAGCGTAGGGGGTAGCGGGGACTACGAGCAGTACTTC. Its protein product is CASSVGGSGDYEQYF.

V usage is TRBV30 and J usage is TRBJ2-1, with TRBD2 matching over 8 bases. V shed 3 bases, J shed 0 bases, and the junction held 7 bases outside the gene matches. This CDR3 comprises 16 residues. Germline assignment: CDR1 GTSNPN and CDR2 SVGIG (reference sequence). The CDR3 loop reads CAWRDLAGGSYNEQFF. The CDR3 region has the DNA TGTGCCTGGAGGGACCTAGCGGGCGGCTCCTACAATGAGCAGTTCTTC.

V and J are TRBV15 and TRBJ2-1, with TRBD1 matching over 8 bases. The germline gives CDR1 LNHNV, CDR2 YYDKDF (reference sequence). The CDR3 is 15 amino acids. J gave up 6 bases and V 4 bases, and 8 bases lay outside the gene matches. The CDR3 loop reads CATSTNRGVRNEQFF. In DNA form, the CDR3 reads TGTGCCACCAGCACAAACAGGGGGGTCCGCAATGAGCAGTTCTTC. The full variable domain, rest sourced from reference TRBV15 and TRBJ2-1, is DAMVIQNPRYQVTQFGKPVTLSCSQTLNHNVMYWYQQKSSQAPKLLFHYYDKDFNNEADTPDNFQSRRPNTSFCFLDIRSPGLGDTAMYLCATSTNRGVRNEQFFGPGTRLTVL.

This clone showed up just once. This rearrangement joins TRBV4-1 to TRBJ1-2; no clear D. CDR1 and CDR2 from the germline V gene are MGHRA and YSYEKL. V was shortened by 0 bases and J by 3 bases, with 5 bases between the two germline ends. The CDR3 has 13 residues. This CDR3 reads CASSQDRDYGYTF. CDR3 nucleotide sequence: TGCGCCAGCAGCCAAGACCGCGACTATGGCTACACCTTC.

Comment on this clone: Other DNA sequences in this specimen translate into the identical CDR3. The CDR3: CASSLGGRGREQYF. The CDR3 DNA follows: TGTGCCAGCAGCTTAGGGGGTCGAGGGAGGGAGCAGTACTTC. V is TRBV7-2 and J is TRBJ2-7; TRBD2 might be the D (6 bases). The CDR3 has 14 amino acids. Per the germline V gene, CDR1 is SGHTA and CDR2 is FQGNSA. V shed 1 base and J shed 7 bases, with 14 bases lying between them.

The chain is built from TRBV6-5 and TRBJ2-7, with 7 bases that match TRBD1. CDR1 and CDR2 from the germline V gene are MNHEY and SVGAGI. This CDR3 has 11 residues. The CDR3 nucleotides read TGTCGGGGACAGCCGATCGGAAAGCAGTACTTC. Protein product: CRGQPIGKQYF.